Listed below are T cell receptor beta chains from one sample, sequenced in a study of blood T cell repertoires in COVID-19. Some clones are missing from TCRdb's copy, which holds only in-frame ones; the method was immunoSEQ multiplex PCR. Of some 200,000 clones listed, 80% to 90% are singletons. Sequencing used peripheral blood. These receptors all stem from a woman in her seventies with acute or convalescent COVID-19. Each CDR3 is given with its conserved first and last residue. Fields, in order: J gene, D gene, V gene, clone size, CDR3 protein, CDR3 DNA. The D gene is left open where the match is weak. Only some rows state a clone size, as once, few, many or a class for expanded clones.

TRBJ1-1 NA TRBV11-2 NA CASSRGQFHRRPDTEAFF TGTGCCAGCAGCCGAGGGCAGTTTCACCGGCGTCCGGACACTGAAGCTTTCTTT
TRBJ1-1 TRBD1 TRBV5-1 few CASSSRPLGTGNTEAFF TGCGCCAGCAGCTCGAGACCCCTGGGGACAGGGAACACTGAAGCTTTCTTT
TRBJ1-4 TRBD1 TRBV5-1 NA CASSLTGGTNEKLFF TGCGCCAGCAGCCTGACAGGGGGAACTAATGAAAAACTGTTTTTT
TRBJ1-6 NA TRBV10-2 NA CASSESSGGVWYNSPLHF TGCGCCAGCAGTGAGTCGAGTGGGGGGGTCTGGTATAATTCACCCCTCCACTTT
TRBJ2-1 TRBD1 TRBV7-6 NA CASSRSGTGDEQFF TGTGCCAGCAGCCGCTCGGGGACAGGGGATGAGCAGTTCTTC
TRBJ2-7 TRBD2 TRBV9 NA CAGRGVYEQYF TGTGCCGGACGGGGGGTCTACGAGCAGTACTTC
TRBJ2-3 TRBD2 TRBV6-5 NA CASSPWTSGTDTQYF TGTGCCAGCAGTCCCTGGACTAGCGGCACAGATACGCAGTATTTT
TRBJ2-7 NA TRBV18 NA CASSPEERRQYF TGTGCCAGCTCCCCCGAGGAGCGTCGCCAGTACTTC
TRBJ2-5 NA TRBV2 NA CASSAWTSQETQYF TGTGCCAGCAGTGCTTGGACTTCCCAAGAGACCCAGTACTTC
TRBJ1-5 NA TRBV9 NA CASSLGRGDQPQHF TGTGCCAGCAGCCTCGGACGGGGGGATCAGCCCCAGCATTTT